The 13 T cell receptor beta chains reported below all come from one sample, sequenced in a study of OX40 agonist ivuxolimab in advanced cancers. The library was produced with the immunoSEQ multiplex PCR assay. In TCRdb, the immuneACCESS table is reduced to in-frame sequences with V and J assigned. These tables do not hold every clone; where another copy was compared, an unresolved V gene accounts for under half, and the others remain unexplained. This sample gives about 46,000 clones in total; 70% to 90% of them show up just once. About 0.58% of the sample belongs to the ten largest clones. Here the sequenced sample was CD4+ or CD8+ T cells sorted from blood, taken in a trial of the OX40 agonist ivuxolimab. The receptors stem from an adult with an advanced solid tumor such as melanoma, head and neck, liver or kidney cancer.

The chain employs TRBV6-5 and TRBJ1-4; the D gene is possibly TRBD1 (5 bases). Germline CDR1 reads MNHEY; CDR2 reads SVGAGI. V was pared by 6 bases and J by 7 bases, with 18 bases between. The CDR3 runs 15 residues. CDR3 residues: CASRPRGASREKLFF. The CDR3 DNA follows: TGTGCCAGCAGACCTAGAGGGGCGTCGCGTGAAAAACTGTTTTTT.

The rearrangement joins TRBV5-1 to TRBJ2-7; D is possibly TRBD2 (6 bases). The V gene lost 0 bases and the J gene lost 3 bases, with 10 bases spanning the gap. The germline gives CDR1 SGHRS, CDR2 YFSETQ. This CDR3 is built from 14 residues. Here the CDR3 DNA reads TGCGCCAGCAGCTTGGCGGGAGCTTTCTACGAGCAGTACTTC. Translation: CASSLAGAFYEQYF.

Only one count was recorded for this clone. This chain uses TRBV28 with TRBJ2-6; weak D call: TRBD2 (5 bases). The CDR3 covers 15 residues. V shed 9 bases and J shed 1 base, with 13 bases lying between them. Germline loops: CDR1 MDHEN, CDR2 SYDVKM. CDR3 region: CAREVGDSGANVLTF. As DNA, the CDR3 is TGTGCCAGGGAGGTCGGAGATTCTGGGGCCAACGTCCTGACTTTC. Combining the CDR3 with reference TRBV28 and TRBJ2-6 gives the whole variable domain DVKVTQSSRYLVKRTGEKVFLECVQDMDHENMFWYRQDPGLGLRLIYFSYDVKMKEKGDIPEGYSVSREKKERFSLILESASTNQTSMYLCAREVGDSGANVLTFGAGSRLTVL.

CDR3 region: CASGPASALREQYF. As DNA, the CDR3 is TGTGCCAGCGGCCCGGCTAGCGCCTTACGCGAGCAGTACTTC. The V call is TRBV19, the J call TRBJ2-7; maybe TRBD2 (6 bases). Trimming shortened V by 9 bases and J by 6 bases, and 21 bases separated the two germline ends. This CDR3 has 14 amino acids. Per the germline V gene, CDR1 is LNHDA and CDR2 is SQIVND (reference sequence).

V and J are TRBV4-1 and TRBJ2-2, with 9 bases lining up with TRBD1. This CDR3 has 17 amino acids. CDR1 is MGHRA and CDR2 is YSYEKL in the germline V gene. J lost 7 bases, V lost 3 bases, and 12 bases had no gene match. CDR3 sequence: CASSQDQQGAQIGELFF. CDR3 DNA sequence: TGCGCCAGCAGCCAGGATCAACAGGGGGCGCAAATCGGGGAGCTGTTTTTT.

This clone occurred a few times. The chain carries TRBV7-8 and TRBJ1-1; 8 bases line up with TRBD1. The germline CDR1 and CDR2 sequences are SGHVS and FQNEAQ. With V trimmed by 4 bases and J by 0 bases, 4 bases remained unmatched. The CDR3 covers 15 residues. The CDR3 loop reads CASSSQGALNTEAFF. CDR3 nucleotide sequence: TGTGCCAGCAGCTCCCAGGGGGCTTTGAACACTGAAGCTTTCTTT.

The chain carries TRBV6-5 and TRBJ2-7; D possibly uses TRBD1 or TRBD2 (5 bases each). The germline V gene has CDR1 MNHEY and CDR2 SVGAGI. There are 14 residues in the CDR3. The V end lost 5 bases, the J end lost 2 bases, and 13 bases lay between the germline ends. The CDR3 DNA reads as TGTGCCAGCAGTCCTTGGGACGGAGCCTACGAGCAGTACTTC. Protein: CASSPWDGAYEQYF.

This chain connects TRBV7-8 to TRBJ2-1; the D gene is possibly TRBD2 (5 bases). Looked up from germline, CDR1 is SGHVS and CDR2 is FQNEAQ. Trimming removed 1 base from V and 8 bases from J, with 18 bases in between. This CDR3 has 16 residues. This CDR3 reads CASSLEPSRRDHEQFF. The CDR3 DNA follows: TGTGCCAGCAGCTTAGAACCCAGTCGTCGGGATCATGAGCAGTTCTTC.

The chain combines TRBV5-1 with TRBJ1-2; no clear D gene. CDR1 is SGHRS and CDR2 is YFSETQ in the germline V gene. The CDR3 runs 15 residues. V gave up 2 bases and J gave up 2 bases, with 13 bases separating them. CDR3 amino acids: CASSLGRSQNYGYTF. The CDR3 DNA sequence: TGCGCCAGCAGCTTAGGGCGATCACAGAACTATGGCTACACCTTC.

The chain couples TRBV7-7 to TRBJ2-1, with TRBD2 matching 9 bases. There are 14 residues in the CDR3. Germline lookup yields CDR1 SSHAT and CDR2 FNYEAQ (reference sequence). The CDR3 DNA is TGTGCTAGTATACTTAGCGGGAGCCCCAATGAGCAGTTCTTC. It encodes CASILSGSPNEQFF.

This chain joins TRBV5-4 and TRBJ2-1, with D possibly matching TRBD1 (6 bases). V lost 4 bases, J lost 13 bases, and 18 bases lay in between. The V gene's germline CDR1 is SGHNT and CDR2 YYREEE (reference sequence). This CDR3 is 13 amino acids long. This chain's CDR3 is CASSPKQGPDQFF. The CDR3 DNA is TGTGCCAGCAGCCCGAAACAGGGACCGGACCAGTTCTTC.

The chain has TRBV9 and TRBJ1-1; D ambiguous. Trimming took 0 bases from V and 6 from J, leaving 12 bases between them. Germline loops: CDR1 SGDLS, CDR2 YYNGEE. CDR3 length: 14 residues. Here the CDR3 reads CASSVATRGPEAFF. Written as DNA, the CDR3 is TGTGCCAGCAGCGTAGCTACCCGAGGCCCTGAAGCTTTCTTT.

The rearrangement links TRBV11-2 to TRBJ2-3; 8 bases map to TRBD2. The CDR3 has 16 residues. V gave up 6 bases and J gave up 0 bases; unmatched junction bases: 8. CDR1 and CDR2 (germline): SGHAT, FQNNGV. CDR3 protein: CASSWLAGFSTDTQYF. The DNA for the CDR3 is TGTGCCAGCAGTTGGTTAGCGGGATTTAGCACAGATACGCAGTATTTT.